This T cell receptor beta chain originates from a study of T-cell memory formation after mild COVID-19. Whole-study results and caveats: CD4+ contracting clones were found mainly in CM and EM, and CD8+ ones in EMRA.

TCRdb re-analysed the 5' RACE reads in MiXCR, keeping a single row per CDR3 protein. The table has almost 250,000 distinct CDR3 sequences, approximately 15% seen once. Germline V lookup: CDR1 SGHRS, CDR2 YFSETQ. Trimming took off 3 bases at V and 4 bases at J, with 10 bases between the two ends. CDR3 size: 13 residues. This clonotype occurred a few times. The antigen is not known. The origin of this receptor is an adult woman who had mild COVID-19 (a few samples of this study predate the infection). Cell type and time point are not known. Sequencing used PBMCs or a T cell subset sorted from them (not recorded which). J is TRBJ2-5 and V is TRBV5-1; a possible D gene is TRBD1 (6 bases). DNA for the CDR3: TGCGCCAGCAGCTCGAGGGGGATAGAGACCCAGTACTTC. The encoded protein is CASSSRGIETQYF.